The clone carrying this T cell receptor (beta chain) was seen more than once but under ten times. The entry originates in a study of regulatory T cells in long-lasting Graves disease. Combining iRepertoire HTBI primers with Arm-PCR of CDR3 regions, the authors built TCR beta libraries. TCRdb passed the multiplex PCR reads through MiXCR, listing each CDR3 protein once. The sample includes roughly 420,000 distinct CDR3 sequences, approximately 16% of them seen just once. Time point given: newly diagnosed GD, antithyroid drugs for less than 3 months. The TCR library was made from RNA that had been extracted from PBMCs in TRIzol. An endocrinology unit in Xi'an, China, supplied the patients. Peripheral blood, 7 to 9.5 milliliters per patient, was collected in EDTA tubes. The same sample was also used in a study of T cells in Graves' hyperthyroidism and ophthalmopathy.

The sequence was collected from a woman aged 18-29 years with Graves disease. The starting material was peripheral blood mononuclear cells (PBMCs), obtained at new diagnosis, from a patient treated with antithyroid drugs.

The CDR3 here is CSAPQGGRIVNEQFF. Here the CDR3 DNA reads TGCAGTGCCCCGCAGGGCGGGAGAATAGTCAATGAGCAGTTCTTC. The chain recombines TRBV20-1 with TRBJ2-1; 7 bases line up with TRBD2. Germline V gene lookup returns CDR1 DFQATT and CDR2 SNEGSKA (reference sequence). The V segment lost 6 bases and the J segment 6 bases; nucleotides outside the gene matches: 14. The length of the CDR3 is 15 residues.